A single sample is the source of the 6 T cell receptor beta chains below, sequenced in a study of radiotherapy plus CTLA-4 blockade in lung cancer. Profiled with immunoSEQ multiplex PCR; TCRdb holds only in-frame clones, not every one. The sample contains about 72,000 clones, about 83% of which appear only once. This material consisted of peripheral blood, taken from a patient treated with radiotherapy plus ipilimumab. These receptors all come from a human donor with non-small cell lung cancer who had a partial response to radiotherapy plus ipilimumab.

The chain links TRBV11-2 to TRBJ2-7; 7 bases match TRBD1. Germline lookup yields CDR1 SGHAT and CDR2 FQNNGV. CDR3 size: 15 residues. After removal of 3 bases from V and 5 bases from J, the junction contained 10 bases not matched to a gene. The DNA of the CDR3 is TGTGCCAGCAGCTTCCTTGGGGACAGTACGGACGAGCAGTACTTC. Protein: CASSFLGDSTDEQYF.

The CDR3 loop reads CASNGQGAGTEAFF. For the CDR3, the DNA is TGTGCCAGCAATGGACAGGGGGCCGGCACTGAAGCTTTCTTT. The chain combines TRBV2 with TRBJ1-1; the match to TRBD1 covers 11 bases. Germline lookup yields CDR1 SNHLY and CDR2 FYNNEI. Losses at the gene ends were 7 bases for V and 4 bases for J; bases not matched to a gene: 5. This CDR3 comprises 14 residues.

This clone was recorded once. The J gene is TRBJ2-5, the V gene TRBV10-2; 7 nucleotides align to TRBD2. TRBJ2-7 explains the end of the DNA better; the J call may be wrong. The CDR3 consists of 12 residues. The germline gives CDR1 WSHSY, CDR2 SAAADI. CDR3 nucleotides: TGCGCCAGCATGGACGGGAGGAGCGAGCAGTACTTC. This translates into CASMDGRSEQYF.

This clone was picked up a small number of times. CDR3 sequence reads: CASTAGTVYEQYF. In nucleotides, the CDR3 is TGTGCCAGCACCGCCGGGACAGTATACGAGCAGTACTTC. The chain carries TRBV27 and TRBJ2-7, with 7 bases aligning to TRBD1. V shed 7 bases, J shed 4 bases, and the junction held 7 bases outside the gene matches. The CDR3 is 13 amino acids. CDR1 and CDR2 from the germline V gene are MNHEY and SMNVEV (reference sequence).

This chain joins TRBV7-2 and TRBJ2-2; possibly TRBD1 for D (5 bases). Per the germline V gene, CDR1 is SGHTA and CDR2 is FQGNSA. The V end was cut by 3 bases, the J end by 0 bases, with 11 bases between. The CDR3 has 16 amino acids. CDR3 region: CASSFLGAANTGELFF. The CDR3 coding sequence is TGTGCCAGCAGCTTTCTTGGGGCTGCGAACACCGGGGAGCTGTTTTTT.

The chain joins TRBV20-1 to TRBJ2-3; D gene uncertain. The CDR3 has 11 amino acids. The germline V gene encodes CDR1 DFQATT and CDR2 SNEGSKA (reference sequence). The V end lost 3 bases, the J end lost 4 bases, and 5 bases lay between the germline ends. The CDR3 DNA sequence: TGCAGTGCTAGGACTGCAGATACGCAGTATTTT. Translating gives CSARTADTQYF.